The 25 T cell receptor beta chains presented below share a single source sample, sequenced in a study of tumor-infiltrating lymphocytes in primary liver carcinoma (dated by TCRdb to the late 2010s). Without any cell sorting, total RNA and DNA were co-extracted from about 21-30 mg of bulk tissue using the AllPrep DNA/RNA mini kit. The sequencing machine was an Illumina HiSeq 2500. Using a constant-region primer and ProtoScript II reverse transcriptase, TCRbeta-specific cDNA was reverse-transcribed from approximately 0.55 ug total RNA. Three nested multiplex PCR rounds, following a slightly modified ARM-PCR procedure, were used to build the TCRbeta libraries. The first two PCR rounds used multiplex TRBV1-TRBV30 forward primers with a Cbeta reverse primer, each for around 10 cycles. TCRdb ran its own pipeline on the public reads, namely fastp trimming at Q25 and MiXCR clone calling, and kept in-frame beta chains. Rows merge per CDR3 protein into single entries with the most common DNA and genes. The sample records 40,000 to 60,000 distinct CDR3 sequences, about 73% of which are singletons. In total, the top ten clones hold about 25% of the sample.

The sample consisted of liver tumor tissue from sampling region 3. Taken with the paper, the label for cell subset or site translates to: tumor region T3, left-lateral pole. Receptor source: a man aged 40-49 years with primary liver carcinoma and hepatitis B virus infection.

Turning to this clonotype: Since the CDR3 does not end with the conserved phenylalanine or tryptophan, this likely comes from a read error. This rearrangement joins TRBV24-1 to TRBJ2-6; D possibly corresponds to TRBD1 (5 bases). Per germline, CDR1 KGHDR and CDR2 SFDVKD. Between the trimmed V and J ends, which lost 10 bases and 2 bases, there was a span of 11 bases. CDR3 size: 14 residues. CDR3: CATSWGTGANVLTL. The CDR3 DNA is TGTGCCACAAGTTGGGGCACTGGGGCCAACGTCCTGACTCTC.

In regard to this clonotype: This may arise from a read error, as a much more abundant clone is one base away. V usage is TRBV20-1 and J usage is TRBJ2-3; 9 bases are shared with TRBD2. The germline V gene encodes CDR1 DFQATT and CDR2 SNEGSKA (reference sequence). The CDR3 length is 13 residues. Losses at the gene ends were 5 bases for V and 11 bases for J; bases not matched to a gene: 11. The CDR3 spells CSAGPIAGGVQYF. CDR3 bases: TGCAGTGCTGGCCCGATCGCGGGAGGGGTGCAGTATTTT.

The V and J genes are TRBV4-2 and TRBJ2-5, with D unresolved. V was cut by 0 bases and J by 4 bases, with 0 bases left in between. The CDR3 sequence is 11 residues long. From germline, CDR1 is LGHNA and CDR2 YNFKEQ. The DNA of the CDR3 is TGTGCCAGCAGCCAAGAAGAGACCCAGTACTTC. Translating it yields CASSQEETQYF.

Concerning this clonotype itself: Because the CDR3 is missing its conserved closing phenylalanine or tryptophan, this is likely a read error. This chain links TRBV6-5 with TRBJ1-6; no firm D call. Germline V gives CDR1 MNHEY, CDR2 SVGAGI. The CDR3 extends over 13 amino acids. CDR3 loop: CASRAWYNTPLHS. In nucleotides, the CDR3 is TGTGCCAGCAGGGCTTGGTATAATACACCCCTCCACTCT.

Comment on this clonotype: A much larger clone sits a single nucleotide away, making a read error possible. This sequence joins TRBV24-1 and TRBJ2-1, with 8 positions matching TRBD1. This CDR3 contains 16 residues. Germline CDR1 and CDR2: KGHDR and SFDVKD. CDR3 amino acids: CATSDFQRTGSDEQLF. Here the CDR3 DNA reads TGTGCCACCAGTGATTTTCAACGGACAGGGAGCGATGAGCAGCTCTTC.

Notes on this clonotype: A much more abundant neighbour one base away suggests this may be a read error. As DNA, the CDR3 is TGTGCCAGCAGACTAAGCGTGACAGGGTACGAGCACTACTTC. Translation: CASRLSVTGYEHYF. This sequence joins TRBV28 and TRBJ2-7; the match to TRBD1 covers 7 bases. The V gene's germline CDR1 is MDHEN and CDR2 SYDVKM. The CDR3 covers 14 residues.

This clonotype was seen at least ten times. CDR3 region: CASSRQVNYGYTF. For the CDR3, the DNA is TGTGCCAGCAGCAGACAGGTTAACTATGGCTACACCTTC. This chain links TRBV12-3 or TRBV12-4 with TRBJ1-2, with D possibly TRBD1 on 6 matching bases. The CDR3 is made up of 13 amino acids. V gave up 6 bases and J gave up 1 base, with 9 bases separating them.

Note on this clonotype: Since no conserved phenylalanine or tryptophan closes the CDR3, a read error is the likely cause. This chain joins TRBV7-9 and TRBJ2-7, with D hard to call. Trimming cost V 5 bases and J 0 bases, with 8 bases left between them. Germline CDR1 reads SEHNR; CDR2 reads FQNEAQ (reference sequence). The CDR3 is 13 residues long. CDR3 region: CASSHSSSYEQYL. Written as DNA, the CDR3 is TGTGCCAGCAGCCATTCCTCCTCCTACGAGCAGTACCTC.

Note on this clonotype: The missing conserved phenylalanine or tryptophan at the end of this CDR3 makes a read error likely. The V gene is TRBV11-2, the J gene TRBJ2-1; no firm D call. CDR3 length equals 18 residues. Trimming stripped 3 bases from V and 4 bases from J, with 22 bases between. The germline V gene has CDR1 SGHAT and CDR2 FQNNGV. In DNA, the CDR3 is TGTGCCAGCAGCTTTGACCCTAGGAGAACCCGGAGTTACAATGAGCAGTTCCTC. It translates to CASSFDPRRTRSYNEQFL.

A few counts support this clonotype. The chain is built from TRBV29-1 and TRBJ2-5, with 10 bases aligning to TRBD1. V shed 3 bases and J 3 bases; nucleotides not matched to a gene: 7. Germline CDR1 and CDR2: SQVTM and ANQGSEA. CDR3 length equals 15 residues. As DNA, the CDR3 is TGCAGCGTTGATACAGGGGGACAGGGGAAAGAGACCCAGTACTTC. It specifies CSVDTGGQGKETQYF.

About this clonotype itself: A much more abundant neighbour one base away suggests this may be a read error. This chain links TRBV30 with TRBJ2-1; no clear D gene. Germline assignment: CDR1 GTSNPN and CDR2 SVGIG (reference sequence). The CDR3 is 11 amino acids. The V end was cut by 4 bases, the J end by 0 bases, with 1 base between. The CDR3 DNA reads TGTGCCTGGAACTCCTACAATGAGCAGTTCTTC. Translating it yields CAWNSYNEQFF.

In its sample, this clonotype was seen once. The CDR3 end shows no conserved phenylalanine or tryptophan, and so a read error is likely. V and J are TRBV11-2 and TRBJ2-1; D ambiguous. Deletions cut 3 bases from V and 4 bases from J, with 7 bases between. Per the germline V gene, CDR1 is SGHAT and CDR2 is FQNNGV. This CDR3 comprises 13 residues. The CDR3 region has the DNA TGTGCCAGCAGCTTGTCGGGTTACAATGAGCAGTTCTTA. Translated, it gives CASSLSGYNEQFL.

Concerning this clonotype: The junction departs from germline at one end; a sequencing error may be responsible. V is TRBV4-1 and J is TRBJ2-7, with D unclear. CDR3 length equals 14 residues. The germline V gene encodes CDR1 MGHRA and CDR2 YSYEKL. The CDR3 DNA reads as TGCGCCAGCAGACCGTGGCCGAGCTCCTACGGGCAGTATTTC. Translated, it gives CASRPWPSSYGQYF.

This chain links TRBV29-1 with TRBJ2-1; no reliable D call. Trimming stripped 3 bases from V and 6 bases from J, with 12 bases between. Germline CDR1 reads SQVTM; CDR2 reads ANQGSEA. The CDR3 runs to 13 residues. The CDR3 sequence is CSVEGTLGNEQFF. CDR3 DNA sequence: TGCAGCGTTGAGGGCACCCTGGGCAATGAGCAGTTCTTC.

In this sample, this clonotype turned up many times. The rearrangement uses TRBV30 and TRBJ2-7, with 9 bases lining up with TRBD1. The CDR3 is made up of 14 amino acids. V shed 7 bases, J shed 4 bases, and the junction held 11 bases outside the gene matches. In germline, CDR1 is GTSNPN, CDR2 SVGIG (reference sequence). The CDR3 is CALEQGAPKYEQYF. The CDR3 DNA sequence: TGTGCCTTGGAACAGGGGGCCCCGAAGTACGAGCAGTACTTC. Complete variable domain (other parts from reference TRBV30 and TRBJ2-7): SQTIHQWPATLVQPVGSPLSLECTVEGTSNPNLYWYRQAAGRGLQLLFYSVGIGQISSEVPQNLSASRPQDRQFILSSKKLLLSDSGFYLCALEQGAPKYEQYFGPGTRLTVT.

Points on this clonotype: One end of the junction fails to match germline, which may point to a read error. CDR3 loop: CAMRLAATYEQCF. The CDR3 region has the DNA TGTGCCATGAGGCTAGCGGCAACCTACGAGCAGTGCTTC. The V and J genes are TRBV28 and TRBJ2-7, with 7 bases fitting TRBD2. This CDR3 region has 13 residues. The germline V gene has CDR1 MDHEN and CDR2 SYDVKM. The variable domain in full, with the rest retrieved from reference TRBV28 and TRBJ2-7, is DVKVTQSSRYLVKRTGEKVFLECVQDMDHENMFWYRQDPGLGLRLIYFSYDVKMKEKGDIPEGYSVSREKKERFSLILESASTNQTSMYLCAMRLAATYEQCFGPGTRLTVT.

With regard to this clonotype: A junction end diverges from the germline sequence, so it may reflect a read error. V is TRBV6-5 and J is TRBJ1-2; 9 bases match TRBD1. The CDR3 sequence is 13 residues long. CDR1 MNHEY and CDR2 SVGAGI come from the germline V gene. In DNA form, the CDR3 reads TGTGTCAGCAGGGACAGGGTGAACTATGGCTATACCTTC. Protein: CVSRDRVNYGYTF.

Remarks on this clonotype: This clone may be a read error of a much larger clone one base away. The chain recombines TRBV28 with TRBJ2-7, with 10 bases aligning to TRBD1. CDR1 and CDR2 from the germline V gene are MDHEN and SYDVKM. The CDR3 length is 15 residues. CDR3: CVSSGTGTGVYEQYF. CDR3 nucleotides: TGTGTCAGCAGTGGAACCGGGACAGGGGTCTACGAGCAGTACTTC.

The table lists this clonotype with a count of one. A read error may account for a junction end that differs from germline. The chain is built from TRBV4-2 and TRBJ2-7; D remains ambiguous. The CDR3 runs to 11 residues. The germline V gene has CDR1 LGHNA and CDR2 YNFKEQ. This CDR3 reads CASNQAQRLYF. The CDR3 region has the DNA TGTGCCAGCAACCAAGCGCAGAGACTGTACTTC.

On this clonotype itself: A much larger clone sits a single nucleotide away, making a read error possible. The chain uses TRBV2 and TRBJ1-4; 8 nucleotides align to TRBD1. The CDR3 loop spans 14 amino acids. From germline, CDR1 is SNHLY and CDR2 FYNNEI. V was pared by 10 bases and J by 2 bases, with 6 bases of the junction left unmatched. The CDR3 here is CANRGTVTNEKLFF. The CDR3 nucleotides read TGTGCCAACAGGGGGACAGTGACTAATGAAAAACTGTTTTTT.

J is TRBJ1-4 and V is TRBV4-1; tentative D call: TRBD1 (5 bases). V was pared by 4 bases and J by 7 bases, with 22 bases between. The length of the CDR3 is 17 residues. The germline gives CDR1 MGHRA, CDR2 YSYEKL. CDR3 amino acids: CASSLEPSDSLCEKLFF. As DNA, the CDR3 is TGCGCCAGCAGCCTAGAACCCTCCGACAGCTTATGTGAAAAACTGTTTTTT.

Regarding this clonotype: The junction departs from germline at one end; a sequencing error may be responsible. The chain is built from TRBV29-1 and TRBJ2-2; possibly TRBD1 or TRBD2 for D (5 bases each). Germline CDR1 reads SQVTM; CDR2 reads ANQGSEA. This CDR3 has 14 amino acids. The CDR3 sequence is CIVESQSNTGDLFF. The CDR3 coding sequence is TGCATCGTTGAATCACAATCGAACACCGGGGACCTGTTTTTT.

About this clonotype: No conserved phenylalanine or tryptophan is present at the end of the CDR3, so a read error is the likely explanation. The chain carries TRBV29-1 and TRBJ2-5; weak D call: TRBD1 (5 bases). Deletions cut 3 bases from V and 4 bases from J, with 12 bases between. Germline V lookup: CDR1 SQVTM, CDR2 ANQGSEA. The CDR3 has 13 residues. CDR3 DNA sequence: TGCAGCGTTGACGAGATAACAGGAGAGACCCAGTACATC. Its protein is CSVDEITGETQYI.

Notes on this clonotype: This CDR3 fails to terminate in the conserved phenylalanine or tryptophan, so it likely reflects a read error. The rearrangement joins TRBV12-3 or TRBV12-4 to TRBJ2-2; 10 bases agree with TRBD1. The CDR3 length is 16 residues. This CDR3 is CVSSPGQGRGPGELFL. For the CDR3, the DNA is TGTGTCAGCAGCCCGGGACAGGGGAGAGGTCCCGGGGAGCTGTTTCTT.

The rearrangement links TRBV2 to TRBJ1-5; D gene ambiguous. Trimming removed 5 bases at V and 4 bases at J, with 9 bases between. The CDR3 is 13 residues long. Germline V gene lookup returns CDR1 SNHLY and CDR2 FYNNEI. The CDR3 coding sequence is TGTGCCAGCAGTCGCGGGCAGAATCAGCCCCAGCATTTT. Translating it yields CASSRGQNQPQHF. The full variable domain, its missing parts supplied by reference TRBV2 and TRBJ1-5, is EPEVTQTPSHQVTQMGQEVILRCVPISNHLYFYWYRQILGQKVEFLVSFYNNEISEKSEIFDDQFSVERPDGSNFTLKIRSTKLEDSAMYFCASSRGQNQPQHFGDGTRLSIL.